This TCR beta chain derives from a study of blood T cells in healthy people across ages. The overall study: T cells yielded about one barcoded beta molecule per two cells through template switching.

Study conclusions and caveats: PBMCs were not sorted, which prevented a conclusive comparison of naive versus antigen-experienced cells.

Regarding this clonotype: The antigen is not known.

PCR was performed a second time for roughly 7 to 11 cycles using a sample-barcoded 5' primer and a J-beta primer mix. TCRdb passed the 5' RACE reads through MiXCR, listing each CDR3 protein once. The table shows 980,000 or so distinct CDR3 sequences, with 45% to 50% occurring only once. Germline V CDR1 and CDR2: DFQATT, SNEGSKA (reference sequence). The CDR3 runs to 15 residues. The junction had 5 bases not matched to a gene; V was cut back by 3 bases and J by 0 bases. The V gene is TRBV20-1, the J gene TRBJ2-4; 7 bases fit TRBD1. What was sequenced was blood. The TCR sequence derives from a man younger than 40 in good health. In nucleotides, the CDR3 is TGCAGTGCTAGCGCCGGGACAGTAGCCAAAAACATTCAGTACTTC. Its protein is CSASAGTVAKNIQYF.